This TCR beta chain appears in the sequencing data of a study of cytomegalovirus exposure and HLA in healthy donors. As to this clone: Its antigen is undetermined.

The CDR3 has 17 amino acids. V dropped 6 bases and J dropped 0; count of bases not matched to a gene: 10. From germline, CDR1 is SEHNR and CDR2 FQNEAQ (reference sequence). The PCR employed 60 Vbeta primers together with 13 Jbeta primers. The protocol was immunoSEQ multiplex PCR, while the TCRdb copy is restricted to in-frame clones and leaves out a portion. The profile covers 150,000 to 200,000 clones, with roughly 78% appearing a single time and about 1.9% taken by the ten largest. Regarding the study as a whole: Among TCR beta chains, those listed as cytomegalovirus-associated numbered roughly 150. Later work associated fewer than 20,000 TCR beta sequences with HLA alleles at 0.05 false discovery rate.

Sequences were obtained from PBMCs. The chain uses TRBV7-9 and TRBJ2-7; TRBD2 matches 11 bases. The receptor comes from a woman aged 30 to 39 in good health and CMV-seronegative. DNA of the CDR3: TGTGCCAGCAGTGACCCTAGCGGGGGGCCCAGCTCCTACGAGCAGTACTTC. Translated: CASSDPSGGPSSYEQYF.